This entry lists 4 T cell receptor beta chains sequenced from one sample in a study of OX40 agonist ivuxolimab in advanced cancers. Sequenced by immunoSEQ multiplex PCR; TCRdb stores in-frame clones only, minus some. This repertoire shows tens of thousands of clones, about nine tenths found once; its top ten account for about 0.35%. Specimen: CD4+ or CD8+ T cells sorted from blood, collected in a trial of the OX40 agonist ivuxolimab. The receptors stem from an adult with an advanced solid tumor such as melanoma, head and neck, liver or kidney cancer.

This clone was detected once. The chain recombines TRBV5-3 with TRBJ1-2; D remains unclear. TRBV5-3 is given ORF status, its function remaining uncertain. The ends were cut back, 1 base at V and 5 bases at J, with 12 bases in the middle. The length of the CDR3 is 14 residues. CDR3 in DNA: TGTGCCAGAAGCTTGCGGCGTCAGACATATGGCTACACCTTC. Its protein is CARSLRRQTYGYTF.

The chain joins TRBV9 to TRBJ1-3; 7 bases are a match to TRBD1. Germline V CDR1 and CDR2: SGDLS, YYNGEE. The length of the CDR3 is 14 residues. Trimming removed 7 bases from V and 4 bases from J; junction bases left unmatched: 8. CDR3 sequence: CASGGRGRGNTIYF. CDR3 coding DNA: TGTGCCAGCGGCGGAAGGGGGCGCGGAAACACCATATATTTT. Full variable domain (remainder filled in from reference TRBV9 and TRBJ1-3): DSGVTQTPKHLITATGQRVTLRCSPRSGDLSVYWYQQSLDQGLQFLIQYYNGEERAKGNILERFSAQQFPDLHSELNLSSLELGDSALYFCASGGRGRGNTIYFGEGSWLTVV.

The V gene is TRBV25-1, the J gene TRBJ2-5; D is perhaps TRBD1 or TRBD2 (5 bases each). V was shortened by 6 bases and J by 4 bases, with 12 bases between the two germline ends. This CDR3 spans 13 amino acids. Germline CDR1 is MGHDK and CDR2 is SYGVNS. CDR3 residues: CASSLRDRETQYF. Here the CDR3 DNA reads TGTGCCAGCAGCCTCCGGGACCGAGAGACCCAGTACTTC.

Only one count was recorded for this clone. The CDR3 DNA reads as TGTGCCAGCAGACCCCACGGGGGTACTCCCAATGAGCAGTTCTTC. It is translated as CASRPHGGTPNEQFF. The chain combines TRBV28 with TRBJ2-1, with TRBD2 as a possible D gene (6 bases). Trimming left V 6 bases short and J 6 bases short, with 18 bases between. This CDR3 spans 15 amino acids. The V gene's germline CDR1 is MDHEN and CDR2 SYDVKM.